This T cell receptor (beta chain) was retrieved from a study of blood T cell repertoires in COVID-19. Turning to the study itself: The samples span acute and convalescent COVID-19 from the United States, Italy and Spain. Sources were T cells, B-cell-depleted T cells, or PBMCs; the material itself was cDNA or gDNA.

In the original analysis: Amplified reference gene primers provided the basis for estimating nucleated cell counts. Profiled with immunoSEQ multiplex PCR; TCRdb holds only in-frame clones, not every one. V, J and clone size reflect that table, while D and trimming were determined from the DNA. The sample yields some 66,000 clones, approximately 95% seen once. Note on this clone: One end of the junction does not line up with germline, which may come from a read error.

The CDR3 contains 16 residues. Germline CDR1 is MNHEY and CDR2 is SVGAGI. The source material was peripheral blood. The chain is built from TRBV6-5 and TRBJ1-2, with 7 positions matching TRBD1. This receptor was taken from an older man with active COVID-19. In nucleotides, the CDR3 is TGTGCCAGCAGTTACTCGAACCAGGGGGAGTCCTATGGCCACACCTTC. This translates into CASSYSNQGESYGHTF.